Included here is one T cell receptor beta chain sequence, with context. The antigen is undetermined. The source of the sample is a study of identical twins. Study-wide results and limits: Insertion counts were lower in abundant cord blood beta clonotypes, a trend that memory repertoires did not show. Surplus twin overlap in beta out-of-frame sequences was less pronounced.

The CDR3 has 17 residues. Germline V lookup: CDR1 SGHTA, CDR2 FQGNSA. Trimming stripped 3 bases from V and 2 bases from J, with 18 bases between. TCRdb itself ran the 5' RACE reads through MiXCR, one entry per CDR3 protein. The sample contains roughly 280,000 distinct CDR3 sequences, nearly 9.5% of which appear only once. This sample also belongs to another study, concerning yellow fever vaccine responses in identical twins.

The sequence derives from a young woman in good health. V usage is TRBV7-2 and J usage is TRBJ2-3; D gene uncertain. The sequenced sample consisted of CD8+ T cells sorted from blood. This chain's CDR3 is CASSLGPMTWDTDTQYF. CDR3 bases: TGTGCCAGCAGCTTGGGCCCCATGACGTGGGACACAGATACGCAGTATTTT.